This TCR beta chain stems from a study of blood T cell repertoires in COVID-19. The wider study: Sites in the United States, Italy and Spain provided acute and convalescent COVID-19 samples. T cells, B-cell-depleted T cells, or PBMCs supplied cDNA or gDNA.

The germline gives CDR1 SGHDN, CDR2 FVKESK. Trimming cost V 6 bases and J 0 bases, with 8 bases left between them. The CDR3 consists of 13 residues. As handled by the study authors: Amplification from reference gene primers served as the basis for estimated nucleated cell counts. The assay was immunoSEQ multiplex PCR, and TCRdb's table has in-frame clones only and misses some. V and J calls and clone size are as listed in that table; D and trimming were resolved from the DNA. The sample records 100,000 to 150,000 clones, around 70% being singletons. The TCR was taken from a man aged 55 to 70 with acute or convalescent COVID-19. Sequenced: peripheral blood. The chain combines TRBV14 with TRBJ1-1; D is uncertain. The CDR3 DNA is TGTGCCAGCAGATCACAGATGAACACTGAAGCTTTCTTT. It yields the protein CASRSQMNTEAFF.